This T cell receptor (beta chain) emerged from a study of early T cells in non-severe SARS-CoV-2 infection. Turning to the study itself: Investigators sequenced bulk RNA drawn from unsorted whole blood, and chains remained unpaired.

The protocol attached unique molecular identifiers to individual cDNA molecules. MiXCR, run by TCRdb on the 5' RACE reads, gives a single entry per CDR3 protein. The sample lists 70,000 to 85,000 distinct CDR3 sequences, approximately 13% seen once, with more than 6.5% in the top ten. Germline V gene lookup returns CDR1 SGHTA and CDR2 FQGNSA. CDR3 length equals 15 residues. V was cut by 5 bases and J by 5 bases, with 16 bases left in between. This clonotype was seen only a few times. This chain connects TRBV7-2 to TRBJ2-1; D is possibly TRBD2 (5 bases). Sequenced: whole blood. This TCR was recovered from an adult who was a healthcare worker with PCR-confirmed SARS-CoV-2 infection or an uninfected control (not recorded which). CDR3 region: CASSRSLGIHNEQFF. Here the CDR3 DNA reads TGTGCCAGCAGCCGGTCACTAGGAATCCACAATGAGCAGTTCTTC.